Listed here are 32 T cell receptor beta chains from one sample, sequenced in a study of cytotoxic CD8 clonotypes in ibrutinib-treated CLL. This table comes from immunoSEQ multiplex PCR, and its TCRdb copy is limited to in-frame clones, with some not included. The table has fewer than 400,000 clones, over 55% seen once; the top ten hold 6% to 6.5%. Sample: PBMCs, taken after 36 months of ibrutinib treatment. These receptors all come from a human donor with chronic lymphocytic leukemia.

J is TRBJ2-7 and V is TRBV4-3; 7 positions match TRBD2. Germline V gene data show CDR1 as LGHNA and CDR2 as YSLEER. V gave up 4 bases and J gave up 3 bases; unmatched junction bases: 9. This CDR3 is built from 15 residues. CDR3 in amino acids: CASSPDGGSLYEQYF. Written as DNA, the CDR3 is TGCGCCAGCAGCCCAGACGGCGGGAGTCTCTACGAGCAGTACTTC.

This rearrangement joins TRBV7-9 to TRBJ2-6; possibly TRBD1 for D (5 bases). The V end lost 5 bases, the J end lost 13 bases, and 18 bases lay between the germline ends. Looked up from germline, CDR1 is SEHNR and CDR2 is FQNEAQ (reference sequence). The CDR3 is 14 residues long. CDR3 amino acids: CASSPRAGLYVLTF. CDR3 bases: TGTGCCAGCAGCCCCAGGGCAGGGTTATATGTCCTGACTTTC.

CDR3 bases: TGTGCCAGCAGTTACTCCCGGGACAACTTTGAGCAGTACTTC. Residues: CASSYSRDNFEQYF. The rearrangement links TRBV6-5 to TRBJ2-7, with D maybe TRBD1 (6 bases). CDR3 size: 14 residues. Trimming left V 0 bases short and J 7 bases short, with 13 bases between. Germline V gene sequence: CDR1 MNHEY, CDR2 SVGAGI.

This rearrangement joins TRBV7-9 to TRBJ1-1; D may be TRBD1 (5 bases). Germline lookup yields CDR1 SEHNR and CDR2 FQNEAQ (reference sequence). This CDR3 region has 14 residues. The V end lost 8 bases, the J end lost 4 bases, and 17 bases lay between the germline ends. The CDR3 DNA is TGTGCCAGCGCAAAACTGAGGGGCGTCACTGAAGCTTTCTTT. Protein sequence: CASAKLRGVTEAFF.

The chain recombines TRBV4-3 with TRBJ1-2; 8 bases agree with TRBD1. Trimming removed 4 bases from V and 7 bases from J; junction bases left unmatched: 8. The CDR3 totals 14 residues. Germline V CDR1 and CDR2: LGHNA, YSLEER. The CDR3 nucleotides read TGCGCCAGCAGCCTTTGGACAGGGAGGGGTGGCTACACCTTC. As protein: CASSLWTGRGGYTF.

This clone was recorded only once. The chain joins TRBV9 to TRBJ2-3, with D unclear. The CDR3 totals 14 residues. V lost 0 bases to trimming and J lost 6 bases, with 11 bases between them. In germline, CDR1 is SGDLS, CDR2 YYNGEE. The CDR3 loop is CASSVDTGYDTQYF. CDR3 nucleotide sequence: TGTGCCAGCAGCGTAGACACTGGGTACGATACGCAGTATTTT.

CDR3 sequence: CASSQAQQGAFFYGYTF. The CDR3 coding sequence is TGCGCCAGCAGCCAAGCCCAGCAGGGGGCCTTTTTCTATGGCTACACCTTC. The rearrangement uses TRBV4-1 and TRBJ1-2, with TRBD1 matching 8 bases. CDR1 and CDR2 (germline): MGHRA, YSYEKL. CDR3 length: 17 residues. The trim removed 1 base at V and 4 bases at J, leaving 11 bases unmatched.

The rearrangement joins TRBV27 to TRBJ2-3; 11 nucleotides agree with TRBD2. This CDR3 spans 16 amino acids. V trimming: 5 bases; J trimming: 3 bases; junction bases outside the gene matches: 7. CDR1 and CDR2 (germline): MNHEY, SMNVEV (reference sequence). CDR3 protein: CASSTILAGVTDTQYF. In DNA form, the CDR3 reads TGTGCCAGCAGTACCATACTAGCGGGAGTAACAGATACGCAGTATTTT.

This clone was detected only a few times. The chain links TRBV5-1 to TRBJ2-5; tentative D call: TRBD2 (7 bases). Trimming pared 1 base from V and 6 bases from J, leaving 22 bases between. The CDR3 totals 17 residues. Germline lookup yields CDR1 SGHRS and CDR2 YFSETQ. The CDR3 protein is CASSLPGAAGLGKTQYF. The DNA for the CDR3 is TGCGCCAGCAGCTTGCCGGGGGCAGCGGGATTGGGGAAGACCCAGTACTTC.

The V gene is TRBV29-1, the J gene TRBJ2-2, with D tentatively TRBD1 (6 bases). CDR1 is SQVTM and CDR2 is ANQGSEA in the germline V gene. The ends were cut back, 5 bases at V and 8 bases at J, with 15 bases in the middle. This CDR3 contains 13 residues. The CDR3, as DNA: TGCAGCGTTTTACAGGGAATGATGGGGGAGCTGTTTTTT. Protein: CSVLQGMMGELFF.

The chain joins TRBV9 to TRBJ1-1; D call uncertain. Germline V gene data show CDR1 as SGDLS and CDR2 as YYNGEE. V shed 3 bases and J shed 1 base, with 10 bases lying between them. This CDR3 is 14 amino acids long. Written as DNA, the CDR3 is TGTGCCAGCAGCGGACCTTTACCGAACACTGAAGCTTTCTTT. This gives the protein CASSGPLPNTEAFF. Full variable domain (rest looked up from reference TRBV9 and TRBJ1-1): DSGVTQTPKHLITATGQRVTLRCSPRSGDLSVYWYQQSLDQGLQFLIQYYNGEERAKGNILERFSAQQFPDLHSELNLSSLELGDSALYFCASSGPLPNTEAFFGQGTRLTVV.

The V call is TRBV5-5, the J call TRBJ2-7; D may correspond to TRBD1 or TRBD2 (6 bases each). The CDR3 loop spans 15 amino acids. Trimming stripped 4 bases from V and 4 bases from J, with 18 bases between. Germline lookup yields CDR1 SGHKS and CDR2 YYEKEE (reference sequence). In DNA form, the CDR3 reads TGTGCCAGCAGCCGGACAGAAGTGGAGGGATACGAGCAGTACTTC. This codes for CASSRTEVEGYEQYF.

The chain recombines TRBV2 with TRBJ2-2; D is unresolved. Germline-derived CDR1 and CDR2 are SNHLY and FYNNEI. The CDR3 spans 15 residues. Trimming took off 1 base at V and 5 bases at J, with 11 bases between the two ends. The CDR3 region is CASSEEIHKTGELFF. The DNA of the CDR3 is TGTGCCAGCAGTGAAGAAATCCACAAGACCGGGGAGCTGTTTTTT.

DNA of the CDR3: TGTGCCAGCAGTTTAAGGTCCCTCCGCACAGATACGCAGTATTTT. It translates to CASSLRSLRTDTQYF. This chain links TRBV28 with TRBJ2-3; D not resolved. Per germline, CDR1 MDHEN and CDR2 SYDVKM. CDR3 size: 15 residues. V lost 2 bases to trimming and J lost 1 base, with 10 bases between them. Full variable domain (rest looked up from reference TRBV28 and TRBJ2-3): DVKVTQSSRYLVKRTGEKVFLECVQDMDHENMFWYRQDPGLGLRLIYFSYDVKMKEKGDIPEGYSVSREKKERFSLILESASTNQTSMYLCASSLRSLRTDTQYFGPGTRLTVL.

The chain uses TRBV7-2 and TRBJ1-1; no clear D gene. The CDR3 has 13 amino acids. Germline values: CDR1 SGHTA, CDR2 FQGNSA. Trimming stripped 1 base from V and 4 bases from J, with 7 bases between. CDR3 coding DNA: TGTGCCAGCAGCTTAGGGCAGAGCACTGAAGCTTTCTTT. It encodes CASSLGQSTEAFF.

V and J are TRBV13 and TRBJ2-1; 9 bases agree with TRBD2. The CDR3 covers 18 residues. Trimming cost V 5 bases and J 0 bases; bases outside gene matches: 11. CDR1 PRHDT and CDR2 FYEKMQ come from the germline V gene (reference sequence). CDR3 protein: CASSPGLAPHSSYNEQFF. Written as DNA, the CDR3 is TGTGCCAGCAGCCCAGGACTAGCGCCACATAGCTCCTACAATGAGCAGTTCTTC.

This clone turned up a few times. The rearrangement uses TRBV2 and TRBJ2-7, with 7 bases fitting TRBD1. There are 11 residues in the CDR3. With 6 bases clipped from V and 7 bases from J, the junction kept 3 bases outside the gene matches. The V gene's germline CDR1 is SNHLY and CDR2 FYNNEI. The CDR3 reads CASRTGWEQYF. The CDR3 DNA sequence: TGTGCCAGCAGGACAGGGTGGGAGCAGTACTTC.

The chain uses TRBV13 and TRBJ1-1, with D perhaps TRBD1 (6 bases). CDR3 size: 14 residues. V was trimmed by 6 bases and J by 0 bases, leaving 11 bases between them. Germline CDR1 and CDR2: PRHDT and FYEKMQ (reference sequence). The CDR3 is CASRKDSLNTEAFF. For the CDR3, the DNA is TGTGCCAGCAGAAAGGACAGCCTGAACACTGAAGCTTTCTTT.

The J gene is TRBJ2-1, the V gene TRBV2, with D perhaps matching TRBD1 (6 bases). CDR3 length: 15 residues. CDR1 SNHLY and CDR2 FYNNEI come from the germline V gene. V dropped 6 bases and J dropped 0 bases, with 12 bases sitting between them. The CDR3 DNA reads TGTGCCAGCAGACGACAGGTCTCCTCCTACAATGAGCAGTTCTTC. This encodes CASRRQVSSYNEQFF.

The chain carries TRBV9 and TRBJ2-2, with no clear D. Between the trimmed V and J ends, which lost 0 bases and 4 bases, there was a span of 10 bases. This CDR3 has 15 amino acids. CDR1 is SGDLS and CDR2 is YYNGEE in the germline V gene. The CDR3 loop reads CASSVAAGVTGELFF. The CDR3 coding sequence is TGTGCCAGCAGCGTAGCTGCCGGCGTCACCGGGGAGCTGTTTTTT.

This clone was observed a few times. The V and J genes are TRBV4-1 and TRBJ2-7, with D perhaps given as TRBD1 or TRBD2 (7 bases each). V was trimmed by 0 bases and J by 5 bases, leaving 23 bases between them. There are 18 residues in the CDR3. Germline values: CDR1 MGHRA, CDR2 YSYEKL. CDR3 loop: CASSQDLGRQGGFDEQYF. The CDR3 nucleotides read TGCGCCAGCAGCCAAGATCTCGGCCGACAGGGAGGGTTTGACGAGCAGTACTTC.

This CDR3 is CASSISGPGPKDTNYGYTF. The CDR3 DNA sequence: TGTGCCAGTAGTATTTCAGGGCCGGGACCGAAAGATACTAACTATGGCTACACCTTC. The V gene is TRBV19, the J gene TRBJ1-2; D is possibly TRBD1 (5 bases). The germline V gene has CDR1 LNHDA and CDR2 SQIVND (reference sequence). CDR3 length: 19 amino acids. With 3 bases removed from V and 0 bases from J, the gap between germline ends came to 23 bases.

This clone was detected only a few times. The chain uses TRBV28 and TRBJ2-7; 8 nucleotides agree with TRBD1. Germline V gene sequence: CDR1 MDHEN, CDR2 SYDVKM. The CDR3 extends over 15 amino acids. V was clipped by 6 bases and J by 2 bases; unmatched bases: 9. The CDR3 is CASSPPGQATYEQYF. CDR3 nucleotide sequence: TGTGCCAGCAGCCCCCCGGGACAGGCCACCTACGAGCAGTACTTC.

V and J are TRBV4-2 and TRBJ2-3; 8 bases are a match to TRBD2. Trimming at V came to 6 bases and at J to 2 bases, leaving 4 bases not matched to a gene. The germline V gene has CDR1 LGHNA and CDR2 YNFKEQ. This CDR3 has 14 amino acids. The CDR3 loop is CASSGGGNTDTQYF. CDR3 bases: TGTGCCAGCAGTGGCGGGGGGAACACAGATACGCAGTATTTT.

The genes are TRBV9 and TRBJ1-2, with 8 bases aligning to TRBD1. With 6 bases clipped from V and 2 bases from J, the junction kept 6 bases outside the gene matches. CDR1 and CDR2 from the germline V gene are SGDLS and YYNGEE. The CDR3 length is 14 residues. CDR3 protein: CASNLDRENYGYTF. Here the CDR3 DNA reads TGTGCCAGCAACTTGGACAGGGAAAACTATGGCTACACCTTC.

This clone was detected only once. The chain joins TRBV7-7 to TRBJ2-5; TRBD2 matches 9 bases. The trim removed 3 bases at V and 3 bases at J, leaving 5 bases unmatched. The germline gives CDR1 SSHAT, CDR2 FNYEAQ (reference sequence). The CDR3 covers 15 residues. For the CDR3, the DNA is TGTGCCAGCAGCTTGGGCGGGAGGGCCGAAGAGACCCAGTACTTC. Its protein product is CASSLGGRAEETQYF.

The chain has TRBV6-5 and TRBJ2-5; a possible D gene is TRBD1 (6 bases). The V end lost 6 bases, the J end lost 7 bases, and 18 bases lay between the germline ends. Looked up from germline, CDR1 is MNHEY and CDR2 is SVGAGI. The CDR3 spans 14 residues. CDR3 sequence (DNA): TGTGCCAGCAGCCCCGACAGGACCCTTGGGACCCAGTACTTC. This codes for CASSPDRTLGTQYF.

The rearrangement joins TRBV27 to TRBJ2-1, with 7 bases that match TRBD2. J gave up 9 bases and V 4 bases, and 3 bases lay outside the gene matches. Germline V gene sequence: CDR1 MNHEY, CDR2 SMNVEV (reference sequence). The CDR3 length is 12 residues. CDR3 residues: CASSSRTSEQFF. The CDR3 nucleotides read TGTGCCAGCAGTTCCCGGACTAGTGAGCAGTTCTTC.

The chain carries TRBV6-6 and TRBJ1-2; no firm D call. CDR1 is MNHNY, CDR2 SVGAGI, per germline (reference sequence). V was clipped by 7 bases and J by 1 base, with 10 bases between them. The CDR3 runs 13 residues. The CDR3: CASTQGINYGYTF. The CDR3, as DNA: TGTGCCAGCACTCAAGGAATTAACTATGGCTACACCTTC.

CDR3 in DNA: TGTGCCAGCAGCTACCCCGAGTGGTCTAGCGGGCCCTCCTACAATGAGCAGTTCTTC. Protein sequence: CASSYPEWSSGPSYNEQFF. The chain recombines TRBV7-2 with TRBJ2-1, with 8 bases identical to TRBD2. The CDR3 runs to 19 residues. V shed 4 bases, J shed 0 bases, and the junction held 14 bases outside the gene matches. Germline CDR1 reads SGHTA; CDR2 reads FQGNSA.

This chain joins TRBV9 and TRBJ2-2, with 7 positions matching TRBD2. The ends lost 4 bases at V and 3 bases at J; junction bases unmatched: 9. Germline CDR1 reads SGDLS; CDR2 reads YYNGEE. The CDR3 extends over 16 amino acids. The CDR3 region has the DNA TGTGCCAGCAGCCCGTGGCAGCGGGGTTACACCGGGGAGCTGTTTTTT. Translating gives CASSPWQRGYTGELFF. Full variable domain (remainder filled in from reference TRBV9 and TRBJ2-2): DSGVTQTPKHLITATGQRVTLRCSPRSGDLSVYWYQQSLDQGLQFLIQYYNGEERAKGNILERFSAQQFPDLHSELNLSSLELGDSALYFCASSPWQRGYTGELFFGEGSRLTVL.

The chain joins TRBV18 to TRBJ1-1; tentative D call: TRBD1 (6 bases). CDR1 KGHSH and CDR2 LQKENI come from the germline V gene. V lost 5 bases and J lost 0, with 16 bases in between. CDR3 length: 16 residues. DNA of the CDR3: TGTGCCAGCTCATCTCCGGGACACAGATTGAACACTGAAGCTTTCTTT. Protein sequence: CASSSPGHRLNTEAFF.